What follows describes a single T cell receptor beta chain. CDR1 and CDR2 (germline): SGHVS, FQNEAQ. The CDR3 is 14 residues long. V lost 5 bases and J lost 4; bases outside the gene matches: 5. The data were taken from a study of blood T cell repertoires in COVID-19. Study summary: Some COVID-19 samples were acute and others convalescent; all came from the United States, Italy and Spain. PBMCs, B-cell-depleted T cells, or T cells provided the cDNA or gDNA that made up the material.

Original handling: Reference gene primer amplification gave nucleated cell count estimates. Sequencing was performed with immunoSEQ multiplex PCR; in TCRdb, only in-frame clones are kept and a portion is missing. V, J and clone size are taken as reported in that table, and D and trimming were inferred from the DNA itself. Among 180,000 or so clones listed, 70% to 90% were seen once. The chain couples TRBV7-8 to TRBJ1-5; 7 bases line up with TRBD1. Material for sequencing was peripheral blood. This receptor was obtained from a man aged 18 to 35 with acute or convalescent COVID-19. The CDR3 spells CASSLGTANQPQHF. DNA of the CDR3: TGTGCCAGCAGCCTCGGGACAGCTAATCAGCCCCAGCATTTT.